The clone carrying this T cell receptor beta chain was seen a handful of times. The antigen is unknown. V was trimmed by 2 bases and J by 2 bases, leaving 9 bases between them. Germline V gene sequence: CDR1 MNHEY, CDR2 SVGAGI. This CDR3 comprises 14 residues. The data are from a study of response to subunit inactivated influenza vaccine. Study observations and caveats: Seasonal influenza vaccination, on each occasion, was suggested by the authors to recruit few new T cells.

TCRdb independently ran MiXCR on the RT-PCR reads; one entry per CDR3 protein. This sample carries around 850,000 distinct CDR3 sequences, around a sixth of them seen once, and the ten largest clones take 11%. This TCR came from a man aged 45-65 years who received an inactivated influenza vaccine. The rearrangement uses TRBV6-5 and TRBJ1-2; maybe TRBD1 (5 bases). Specimen: PBMCs from blood, collected more than 4 days after vaccination. The CDR3 loop reads CASSYGDLNYGYTF. Written as DNA, the CDR3 is TGTGCCAGCAGTTACGGGGACTTGAACTATGGCTACACCTTC.